This TCR beta chain was identified in a study of PD-1 and CTLA-4 blockade in melanoma. This CDR3 has 13 amino acids. The germline V gene encodes CDR1 GTSNPN and CDR2 SVGIG (reference sequence). V was pared by 0 bases and J by 1 base, with 4 bases between. Measured with immunoSEQ multiplex PCR; TCRdb has only the in-frame clones, and not every one. The sample includes roughly 16,000 clones, under 85% of them seen just once. This clone was recorded once. The sequence was collected from a human donor with melanoma. The source was CD8+ T cells from peripheral blood, collected before anti-PD-1 treatment. The chain joins TRBV30 to TRBJ1-5; D unresolved. In DNA form, the CDR3 reads TGTGCCTGGAGTGTCCTGAGCAATCAGCCCCAGCATTTT. Protein product: CAWSVLSNQPQHF. Filled out from reference TRBV30 and TRBJ1-5, the complete variable domain reads SQTIHQWPATLVQPVGSPLSLECTVEGTSNPNLYWYRQAAGRGLQLLFYSVGIGQISSEVPQNLSASRPQDRQFILSSKKLLLSDSGFYLCAWSVLSNQPQHFGDGTRLSIL.